This TCR beta chain was sequenced during a study of identical twins. Study conclusions and caveats: Analyses of zero insertions could be partly confounded by invariant MAIT and iNKT cells. Out-of-frame alpha sequences shared by twins were enriched for low generation probability. Less excess twin sharing appeared in beta out-of-frame sequences.

Remarks on this clonotype: Its antigen is as yet unknown.

Deletions cut 5 bases from V and 5 bases from J, with 34 bases between. Per germline, CDR1 SGHAT and CDR2 FQNNGV. The CDR3 totals 21 residues. MiXCR, applied by TCRdb to the 5' RACE reads, yields one record per CDR3 protein. This repertoire shows around 490,000 distinct CDR3 sequences, around 15% found once; its top ten account for about 0.4%. The sample also formed part of further work on yellow fever vaccine responses in identical twins.

Specimen: CD4+ T cells sorted from blood. The V and J genes are TRBV11-2 and TRBJ2-1, with D tentatively TRBD1 or TRBD2 (5 bases each). This receptor was taken from a young woman in good health. The CDR3 sequence: CASSPNHLDGTKRWDHNEQFF. Here the CDR3 DNA reads TGTGCCAGCAGCCCTAACCACTTGGACGGTACCAAGCGGTGGGACCACAATGAGCAGTTCTTC. The whole variable domain, filled in from reference TRBV11-2 and TRBJ2-1, reads EAGVAQSPRYKIIEKRQSVAFWCNPISGHATLYWYQQILGQGPKLLIQFQNNGVVDDSQLPKDRFSAERLKGVDSTLKIQPAKLEDSAVYLCASSPNHLDGTKRWDHNEQFFGPGTRLTVL.